This T cell receptor beta chain was obtained from a study of spatial heterogeneity in lung cancer. Study overall: Compared with alpha-chain sequences, beta-chain sequences were consistently detected in greater numbers.

Time point denoted: sample taken at primary tumor resection. No cells were sorted before sequencing. The whole RNA sequenced was extracted from tumor, nontumor lung or frozen PBMC. One entry per CDR3 protein, called by TCRdb with MiXCR from the 5' RACE reads. Among around 48,000 distinct CDR3 sequences listed, less than 5.5% were seen once. The sequencing here drew on PBMCs, taken at surgery. The origin of this receptor is a male donor with early-stage non-small cell lung cancer.

The CDR3 nucleotides read TGCAGTGCTAGCAGGGGACAGGAAAAAAGCTCCTATAATTCACCCCTCCACTTT. Its protein product is CSASRGQEKSSYNSPLHF. The chain is built from TRBV20-1 and TRBJ1-6, with TRBD1 matching 8 bases. Trimming removed 3 bases from V and 0 bases from J; junction bases left unmatched: 10. The CDR3 has 18 residues. Germline CDR1 reads DFQATT; CDR2 reads SNEGSKA (reference sequence).